This TCR beta chain was captured in a study of graft-versus-host responses after intestinal transplantation. This CDR3 has 13 residues. Germline V CDR1 and CDR2: SNHLY, FYNNEI. Between the trimmed V and J ends, which lost 7 bases and 0 bases, there was a span of 9 bases. Grafts had their tissue processed, releasing intraepithelial and lamina propria lymphocytes. Here immunoSEQ multiplex PCR was the method, and the copy in TCRdb shows in-frame clones only, minus some. Of approximately 63,000 clones in the sample, around 90% were seen once. Sample: ileum tissue, taken 350 to 400 days after transplant. The chain links TRBV2 to TRBJ1-1; D remains ambiguous. This receptor was identified in a human patient who received an intestinal transplant, so some T cells may come from the graft donor. In DNA form, the CDR3 reads TGTGCCAGCATCGCGACCCTGAACACTGAAGCTTTCTTT. This encodes CASIATLNTEAFF. Looking up the rest from reference TRBV2 and TRBJ1-1 gives the full variable domain: EPEVTQTPSHQVTQMGQEVILRCVPISNHLYFYWYRQILGQKVEFLVSFYNNEISEKSEIFDDQFSVERPDGSNFTLKIRSTKLEDSAMYFCASIATLNTEAFFGQGTRLTVV.